Sequencing of this T cell receptor (beta chain) was carried out in a study of T cells in Graves' hyperthyroidism and ophthalmopathy. Study observations and caveats: Blood shared most expanded thyroid clonotypes above 0.001. Prediction of ophthalmopathy progression came a median 6.5 months pre-onset.

V was cut by 4 bases and J by 3 bases, with 8 bases left in between. CDR1 is SGHTA and CDR2 is FQGTGA in the germline V gene. This CDR3 spans 13 amino acids. This clonotype was recorded at least ten times. The antigen remains undetermined. The cohort's ophthalmopathy patients, a group with duration under 3 months, had a Clinical Activity Score of at least 3 and a NOSPECS grade of at least 4. Amplification targeted TCR beta CDR3 regions from RNA transcripts. The primer set for the first-round RT-PCR of the TCR CDR3 was HTBI. One entry per CDR3 protein results from TCRdb running MiXCR on the multiplex PCR reads. Altogether about 300,000 distinct CDR3 sequences are present, roughly 19% being singletons, with the ten largest covering approximately 35%.

The receptor was derived from a middle-aged man with Graves' ophthalmopathy. Sequencing was done on a sample of blood. The rearrangement links TRBV7-3 to TRBJ2-3, with a tentative D call TRBD1 (6 bases). The CDR3 loop is CASSSGQTDTQYF. CDR3 DNA sequence: TGTGCCAGCAGCTCTGGACAGACAGATACGCAGTATTTT.